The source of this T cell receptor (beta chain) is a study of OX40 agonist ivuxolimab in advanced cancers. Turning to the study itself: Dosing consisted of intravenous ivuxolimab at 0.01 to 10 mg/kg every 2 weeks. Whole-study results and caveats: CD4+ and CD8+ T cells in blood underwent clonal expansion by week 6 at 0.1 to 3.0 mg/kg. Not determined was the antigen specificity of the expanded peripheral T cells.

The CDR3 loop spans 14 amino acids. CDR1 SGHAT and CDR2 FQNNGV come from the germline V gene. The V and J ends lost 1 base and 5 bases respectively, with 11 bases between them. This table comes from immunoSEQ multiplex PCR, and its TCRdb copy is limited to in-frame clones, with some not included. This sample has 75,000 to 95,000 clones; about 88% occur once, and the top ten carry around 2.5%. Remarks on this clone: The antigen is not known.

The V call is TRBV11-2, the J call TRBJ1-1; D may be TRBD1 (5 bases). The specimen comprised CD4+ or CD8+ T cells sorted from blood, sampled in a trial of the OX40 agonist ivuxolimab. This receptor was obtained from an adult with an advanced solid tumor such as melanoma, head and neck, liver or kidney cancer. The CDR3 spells CASSLVEGSTEAFF. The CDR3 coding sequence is TGTGCCAGCAGCTTAGTAGAGGGGTCGACTGAAGCTTTCTTT.